This T cell receptor beta chain was identified in a study of cytomegalovirus exposure and HLA in healthy donors. Per germline, CDR1 LNHDA and CDR2 SQIVND (reference sequence). V lost 11 bases and J lost 4, with 14 bases in between. The CDR3 extends over 13 amino acids. Study results and caveats: The study recorded more than 150 TCR beta chains that were cytomegalovirus-associated.

As concerns this clone: Antigen unknown.

Primers: 60 Vbeta forward and 13 Jbeta reverse. The repertoire was sequenced with immunoSEQ multiplex PCR; TCRdb's copy has only in-frame clones and lacks some. The table lists under 60,000 clones, approximately 77% of them singletons, with approximately 3.5% in the top ten. This TCR derives from a woman aged 40 to 50 in good health and CMV-seropositive. The chain uses TRBV19 and TRBJ2-2; tentative D call: TRBD2 (6 bases). Material for sequencing was PBMCs. For the CDR3, the DNA is TGTGCCGCACAGTCCGGGGGCACCGGGGAGCTGTTTTTT. This gives the protein CAAQSGGTGELFF.